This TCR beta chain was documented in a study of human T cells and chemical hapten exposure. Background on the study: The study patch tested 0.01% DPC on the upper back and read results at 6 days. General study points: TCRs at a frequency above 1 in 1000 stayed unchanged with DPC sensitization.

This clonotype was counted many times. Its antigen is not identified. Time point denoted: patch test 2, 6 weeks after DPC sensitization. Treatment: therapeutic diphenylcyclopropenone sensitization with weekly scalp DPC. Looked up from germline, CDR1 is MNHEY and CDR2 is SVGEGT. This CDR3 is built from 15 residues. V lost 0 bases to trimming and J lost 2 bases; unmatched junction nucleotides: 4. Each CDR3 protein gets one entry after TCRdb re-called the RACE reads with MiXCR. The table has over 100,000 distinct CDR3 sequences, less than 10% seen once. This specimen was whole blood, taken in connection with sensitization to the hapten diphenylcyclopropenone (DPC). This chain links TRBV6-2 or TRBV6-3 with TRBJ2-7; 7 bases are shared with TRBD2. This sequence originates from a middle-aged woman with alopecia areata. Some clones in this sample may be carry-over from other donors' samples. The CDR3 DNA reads TGTGCCAGCAGTTACTCGGCTAGCGGTACCTACGAGCAGTACTTC. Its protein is CASSYSASGTYEQYF.